This T cell receptor (beta chain) emerged from a study of blood T cells in healthy people across ages. For this clonotype: The antigen remains unidentified.

Study-level points and caveats: Relative to aged donors, long-lived donors carried more naive CD4+ cells and displayed higher diversity. The unknown donor CMV status may have confounded expanded clonotype changes.

This CDR3 region has 17 residues. From germline, CDR1 is DFQATT and CDR2 SNEGSKA (reference sequence). Germline trimming cut 6 bases from V and 7 bases from J; bases unmatched to any gene: 18. Primers used in a second PCR of about 6 to 12 cycles were a sample-barcoded 5' primer and a J-beta primer mix. TCRdb reprocessed the 5' RACE reads with MiXCR, giving one entry per CDR3 protein. Of some 1 million distinct CDR3 sequences in the sample, over 35% were seen once. The rearrangement joins TRBV20-1 to TRBJ2-7, with 13 nucleotides matching TRBD2. Sequencing was done on a sample of blood. The sequence derives from a woman aged 55-75 years in good health. This chain's CDR3 is CSATLGLAGLTVDEQYF. The CDR3 bases are TGCAGTGCAACCCTGGGACTAGCGGGATTGACCGTAGATGAGCAGTACTTC.